The rows below give T cell receptor beta chains drawn from one sample of a study of cytomegalovirus exposure and HLA in healthy donors. Sequencing used immunoSEQ multiplex PCR; TCRdb keeps in-frame clones, though not all of them. The profile covers about 140,000 clones, with just under 85% appearing a single time and roughly 4% taken by the ten largest. Sample: PBMCs. The receptors originated from a man in his forties in good health and CMV-seropositive. The CDR3 runs from the conserved cysteine through the conserved F or W. The D gene is left open where the match is weak. The size of a clone is reported for some rows only, either as once, few or many, or as a class for expanded clones.

>TRBV2|TRBD1|TRBJ1-3|-
CASTLAGTASGNTIYF
TGTGCCAGCACCCTCGCCGGGACAGCGTCTGGAAACACCATATATTTT
>TRBV6-5|-|TRBJ2-1|-
CASSWDFYNEQFF
TGTGCCAGCAGTTGGGACTTCTACAATGAGCAGTTCTTC
>TRBV30|TRBD1|TRBJ1-1|-
CAWSLGDRDDTEAFF
TGTGCCTGGAGTCTGGGGGACAGGGACGACACTGAAGCTTTCTTT
>TRBV5-5|TRBD1|TRBJ1-1|-
CASSRGTGNTEAFF
TGTGCCAGCAGCCGTGGGACAGGGAACACTGAAGCTTTCTTT
>TRBV7-7|-|TRBJ2-5|-
CASSSTPGTQYF
TGTGCCAGCAGCTCTACGCCAGGGACCCAGTACTTC
>TRBV19|-|TRBJ1-1|-
CASSDHSGANTEAFF
TGTGCCAGTAGTGACCACTCGGGAGCGAACACTGAAGCTTTCTTT
>TRBV6-1|TRBD2|TRBJ2-2|few
CASSGGGGVKTGELFF
TGTGCCAGCAGTGGTGGGGGAGGGGTGAAAACCGGGGAGCTGTTTTTT
>TRBV19|-|TRBJ1-5|-
CASRNFGQPQHF
TGTGCCAGTAGGAATTTCGGTCAGCCCCAGCATTTT
>TRBV5-1|-|TRBJ2-1|-
CASSLDRRGSSYNEQFF
TGCGCCAGCAGCTTGGACCGACGGGGAAGCTCCTACAATGAGCAGTTCTTC
>TRBV7-2|TRBD1|TRBJ2-7|-
CASSSTGTGSYEQYF
TGTGCCAGCAGTTCAACCGGGACAGGGAGCTACGAGCAGTACTTC
>TRBV19|-|TRBJ1-5|-
CASSYNRDKNDQPQHF
TGTGCCAGTAGTTATAACCGGGACAAAAATGATCAGCCCCAGCATTTT
>TRBV13|-|TRBJ2-7|-
CASSLANSYEQYF
TGTGCCAGCAGCTTAGCCAACTCCTACGAGCAGTACTTC
>TRBV30|TRBD1|TRBJ2-7|-
CAWSSGTGEYEQYF
TGTGCCTGGAGTTCCGGGACAGGGGAATACGAGCAGTACTTC
>TRBV5-5|TRBD1|TRBJ2-3|-
CASSHRDRVFTDTQYF
TGTGCCAGCAGCCACCGGGACAGGGTATTCACAGATACGCAGTATTTT
>TRBV12-5|TRBD2|TRBJ2-1|-
CASGLGLAGVNEQFF
TGTGCTAGTGGTTTAGGGCTAGCGGGAGTAAATGAGCAGTTCTTC
>TRBV7-8|-|TRBJ2-7|-
CASSLLGRGWGSYEQYF
TGTGCCAGCAGCCTCCTGGGCAGGGGATGGGGCTCCTACGAGCAGTACTTC
>TRBV30|TRBD1|TRBJ1-5|-
CAWSVQGYQPQHF
TGTGCCTGGAGTGTACAGGGGTATCAGCCCCAGCATTTT
>TRBV7-9|TRBD1|TRBJ2-7|-
CASSMTGIYEQYF
TGTGCCAGCAGCATGACAGGGATCTACGAGCAGTACTTC
>TRBV18|TRBD2|TRBJ2-1|once
CASSLGLAGEGNEQFF
TGTGCCAGCTCACTCGGACTAGCGGGAGAAGGAAATGAGCAGTTCTTC
>TRBV27|-|TRBJ1-2|-
CASSLGQGKYGYTF
TGTGCCAGCAGTTTAGGGCAGGGCAAATATGGCTACACCTTC
>TRBV7-9|TRBD1|TRBJ2-2|once
CASSLIQGATGELFF
TGTGCCAGCAGCTTAATCCAGGGGGCCACCGGGGAGCTGTTTTTT
>TRBV7-6|-|TRBJ1-1|few
CASSLLDMNTEAFF
TGTGCCAGCAGCTTGTTGGACATGAACACTGAAGCTTTCTTT
>TRBV30|-|TRBJ2-7|once
CAWSGLYPGYEQYF
TGTGCCTGGAGTGGGTTATATCCCGGGTACGAGCAGTACTTC
>TRBV4-2|TRBD2|TRBJ2-1|-
CASSSRTSGSDEQFF
TGTGCCAGCAGCTCCCGGACTAGCGGGAGCGATGAGCAGTTCTTC
>TRBV9|TRBD2|TRBJ2-1|-
CASSPPGAAGGLNEQFF
TGTGCCAGCAGCCCACCAGGAGCGGCGGGGGGGCTAAATGAGCAGTTCTTC
>TRBV18|TRBD1|TRBJ1-2|once
CASEPGGRVSAGYTF
TGTGCCAGCGAACCAGGGGGGCGTGTGTCGGCTGGCTACACCTTC
>TRBV5-1|-|TRBJ2-3|-
CASSLVAGAQGGTDTQYF
TGCGCCAGCAGCTTGGTGGCTGGGGCCCAGGGTGGCACAGATACGCAGTATTTT
>TRBV2|TRBD2|TRBJ2-5|-
CASSVGSGSETQYF
TGTGCCAGCAGTGTTGGTAGCGGGAGTGAGACCCAGTACTTC
>TRBV5-1|-|TRBJ2-3|-
CASSFNAGGTDTQYF
TGCGCCAGCAGCTTTAATGCGGGCGGCACAGATACGCAGTATTTT
>TRBV4-1|-|TRBJ2-1|once
CASSQDVDEQFF
TGCGCCAGCAGCCAAGATGTAGATGAGCAGTTCTTC
>TRBV7-9|TRBD1|TRBJ1-4|-
CASSFPYQQRQGLEKLFF
TGTGCCAGCAGCTTTCCCTATCAACAGCGACAGGGGCTAGAAAAACTGTTTTTT
>TRBV5-1|-|TRBJ2-7|once
CASSQRLADEQYF
TGCGCCAGCAGCCAACGGTTAGCCGACGAGCAGTACTTC
>TRBV30|-|TRBJ1-2|-
CAWRTAGYFPGYTF
TGTGCCTGGAGAACGGCAGGGTACTTTCCTGGCTACACCTTC
>TRBV30|TRBD1|TRBJ2-4|-
CAWSVWGTGAKNIQYF
TGTGCCTGGAGTGTTTGGGGGACAGGGGCCAAAAACATTCAGTACTTC
>TRBV18|-|TRBJ2-3|once
CASSPSSARGADTQYF
TGTGCCAGCTCACCGTCTAGCGCAAGAGGTGCTGATACGCAGTATTTT
>TRBV5-1|-|TRBJ1-3|once
CASSSTGYSGNTIYF
TGCGCCAGCAGCTCCACAGGGTATAGTGGAAACACCATATATTTT
>TRBV10-3|-|TRBJ2-7|few
CAISADSYEQYF
TGTGCCATCAGCGCAGATTCCTACGAGCAGTACTTC
>TRBV19|TRBD1|TRBJ1-2|few
CASRPGTGKDYGYTF
TGTGCCAGTAGACCCGGGACAGGGAAAGACTATGGCTACACCTTC
>TRBV7-7|-|TRBJ2-7|-
CASSLGPGSEQYF
TGTGCTAGCAGCTTAGGCCCGGGGAGCGAGCAGTACTTC
>TRBV5-1|TRBD1|TRBJ1-2|-
CASSPGQSDGYTF
TGCGCCAGCAGCCCGGGACAGTCGGATGGCTACACCTTC
>TRBV5-1|-|TRBJ2-7|-
CASIEGVGAYEQYF
TGCGCCAGCATTGAGGGGGTGGGTGCCTACGAGCAGTACTTC
>TRBV7-9|-|TRBJ1-4|-
CASSLAQGYEKLFF
TGTGCCAGCAGCTTAGCGCAGGGGTATGAAAAACTGTTTTTT
>TRBV6-1|TRBD1|TRBJ1-2|-
CASSERQGRLAGYTF
TGTGCCAGCAGTGAACGACAGGGCCGCTTGGCTGGCTACACCTTC
>TRBV7-9|TRBD2|TRBJ2-1|-
CASSRWGGVYNEQFF
TGTGCCAGCAGCCGATGGGGGGGGGTATACAATGAGCAGTTCTTC
>TRBV9|TRBD1|TRBJ2-2|-
CASSGPGTGGSTGELFF
TGTGCCAGCAGCGGTCCCGGGACAGGGGGTAGCACCGGGGAGCTGTTTTTT
>TRBV11-3|-|TRBJ2-5|-
CASSSVRAGQGETQYF
TGTGCCAGCAGCTCAGTCCGGGCGGGGCAGGGAGAGACCCAGTACTTC
>TRBV4-1|TRBD1|TRBJ1-1|-
CASSRTTGSDTEAFF
TGCGCCAGCAGCCGAACGACAGGGTCGGACACTGAAGCTTTCTTT
>TRBV13|TRBD2|TRBJ2-1|-
CASSLGALAEHNEQFF
TGTGCCAGCAGCTTAGGAGCCCTAGCGGAACACAATGAGCAGTTCTTC